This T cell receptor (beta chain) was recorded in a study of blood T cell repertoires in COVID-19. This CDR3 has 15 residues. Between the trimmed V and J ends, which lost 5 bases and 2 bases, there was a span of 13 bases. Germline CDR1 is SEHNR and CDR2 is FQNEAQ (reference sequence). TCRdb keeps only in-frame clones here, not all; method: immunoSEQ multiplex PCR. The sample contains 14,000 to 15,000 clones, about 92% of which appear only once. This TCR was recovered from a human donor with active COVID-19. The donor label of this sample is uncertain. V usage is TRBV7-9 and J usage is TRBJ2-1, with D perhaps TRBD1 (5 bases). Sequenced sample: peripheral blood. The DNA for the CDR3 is TGTGCCAGCAGCCCGACAAGGGGCGCCTACAATGAGCAGTTCTTC. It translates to CASSPTRGAYNEQFF.